The TCR beta chain described here comes from a study of cytomegalovirus exposure and HLA in healthy donors. Points from the study as a whole: Cytomegalovirus status, reportedly, was diagnosed with high specificity and sensitivity by the classifier. Judged likely to be a sequencing artifact was a cluster of highly shared sequence variants.

The CDR3 is made up of 15 amino acids. In germline, CDR1 is SGHRS, CDR2 YFSETQ. Trimming took 1 base from V and 2 from J, leaving 9 bases between them. Vbeta (60) and Jbeta (13) primers were used in the PCR. Clones were read by immunoSEQ multiplex PCR, and TCRdb kept only the in-frame ones, dropping some. The sample table sets out some 120,000 clones. Worth noting for this clone: Antigen unknown.

This clonotype was obtained from a man aged 18 to 30 in good health and CMV-seronegative. This chain links TRBV5-1 with TRBJ2-2; maybe TRBD1 (6 bases). Input material: PBMCs. The CDR3 sequence: CASSLRGTNTGELFF. Written as DNA, the CDR3 is TGCGCCAGCAGCTTGAGGGGGACAAACACCGGGGAGCTGTTTTTT.